This TCR beta chain was observed in a study of cytomegalovirus exposure and HLA in healthy donors. PCR was performed using 60 Vbeta and 13 Jbeta primers. Only in-frame clones appear in the TCRdb table, and some are missing; sequencing was by immunoSEQ multiplex PCR. Here the sample spans more than 150,000 clones, just under 80% being singletons. Per the germline V gene, CDR1 is MNHEY and CDR2 is SMNVEV (reference sequence). CDR3 length: 14 residues. Germline trimming cut 6 bases from V and 8 bases from J; bases unmatched to any gene: 4. The receptor's source is a woman aged 45 to 65 in good health and CMV-seropositive. This rearrangement joins TRBV27 to TRBJ2-1; 13 bases fit TRBD2. The material sequenced was PBMCs. The CDR3 sequence is CASRLAGGYDEQFF. CDR3 sequence (DNA): TGTGCCAGCAGACTAGCGGGAGGGTACGATGAGCAGTTCTTC.